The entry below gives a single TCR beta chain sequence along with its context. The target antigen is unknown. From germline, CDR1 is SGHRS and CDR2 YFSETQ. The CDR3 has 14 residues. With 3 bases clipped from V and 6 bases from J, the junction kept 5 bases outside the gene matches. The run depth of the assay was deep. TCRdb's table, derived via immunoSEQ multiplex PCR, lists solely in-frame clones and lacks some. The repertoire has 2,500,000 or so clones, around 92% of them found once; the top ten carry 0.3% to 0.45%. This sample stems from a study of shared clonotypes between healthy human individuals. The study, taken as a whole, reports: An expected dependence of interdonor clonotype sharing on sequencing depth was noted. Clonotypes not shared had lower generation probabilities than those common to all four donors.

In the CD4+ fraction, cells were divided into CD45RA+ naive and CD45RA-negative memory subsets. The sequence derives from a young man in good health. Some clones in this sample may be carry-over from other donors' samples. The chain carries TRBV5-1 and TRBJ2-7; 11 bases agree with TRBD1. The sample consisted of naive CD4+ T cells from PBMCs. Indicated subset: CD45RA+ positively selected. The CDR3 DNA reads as TGCGCCAGCAGCTGGAGGGACAGGGGGAGCGAGCAGTACTTC. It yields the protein CASSWRDRGSEQYF.